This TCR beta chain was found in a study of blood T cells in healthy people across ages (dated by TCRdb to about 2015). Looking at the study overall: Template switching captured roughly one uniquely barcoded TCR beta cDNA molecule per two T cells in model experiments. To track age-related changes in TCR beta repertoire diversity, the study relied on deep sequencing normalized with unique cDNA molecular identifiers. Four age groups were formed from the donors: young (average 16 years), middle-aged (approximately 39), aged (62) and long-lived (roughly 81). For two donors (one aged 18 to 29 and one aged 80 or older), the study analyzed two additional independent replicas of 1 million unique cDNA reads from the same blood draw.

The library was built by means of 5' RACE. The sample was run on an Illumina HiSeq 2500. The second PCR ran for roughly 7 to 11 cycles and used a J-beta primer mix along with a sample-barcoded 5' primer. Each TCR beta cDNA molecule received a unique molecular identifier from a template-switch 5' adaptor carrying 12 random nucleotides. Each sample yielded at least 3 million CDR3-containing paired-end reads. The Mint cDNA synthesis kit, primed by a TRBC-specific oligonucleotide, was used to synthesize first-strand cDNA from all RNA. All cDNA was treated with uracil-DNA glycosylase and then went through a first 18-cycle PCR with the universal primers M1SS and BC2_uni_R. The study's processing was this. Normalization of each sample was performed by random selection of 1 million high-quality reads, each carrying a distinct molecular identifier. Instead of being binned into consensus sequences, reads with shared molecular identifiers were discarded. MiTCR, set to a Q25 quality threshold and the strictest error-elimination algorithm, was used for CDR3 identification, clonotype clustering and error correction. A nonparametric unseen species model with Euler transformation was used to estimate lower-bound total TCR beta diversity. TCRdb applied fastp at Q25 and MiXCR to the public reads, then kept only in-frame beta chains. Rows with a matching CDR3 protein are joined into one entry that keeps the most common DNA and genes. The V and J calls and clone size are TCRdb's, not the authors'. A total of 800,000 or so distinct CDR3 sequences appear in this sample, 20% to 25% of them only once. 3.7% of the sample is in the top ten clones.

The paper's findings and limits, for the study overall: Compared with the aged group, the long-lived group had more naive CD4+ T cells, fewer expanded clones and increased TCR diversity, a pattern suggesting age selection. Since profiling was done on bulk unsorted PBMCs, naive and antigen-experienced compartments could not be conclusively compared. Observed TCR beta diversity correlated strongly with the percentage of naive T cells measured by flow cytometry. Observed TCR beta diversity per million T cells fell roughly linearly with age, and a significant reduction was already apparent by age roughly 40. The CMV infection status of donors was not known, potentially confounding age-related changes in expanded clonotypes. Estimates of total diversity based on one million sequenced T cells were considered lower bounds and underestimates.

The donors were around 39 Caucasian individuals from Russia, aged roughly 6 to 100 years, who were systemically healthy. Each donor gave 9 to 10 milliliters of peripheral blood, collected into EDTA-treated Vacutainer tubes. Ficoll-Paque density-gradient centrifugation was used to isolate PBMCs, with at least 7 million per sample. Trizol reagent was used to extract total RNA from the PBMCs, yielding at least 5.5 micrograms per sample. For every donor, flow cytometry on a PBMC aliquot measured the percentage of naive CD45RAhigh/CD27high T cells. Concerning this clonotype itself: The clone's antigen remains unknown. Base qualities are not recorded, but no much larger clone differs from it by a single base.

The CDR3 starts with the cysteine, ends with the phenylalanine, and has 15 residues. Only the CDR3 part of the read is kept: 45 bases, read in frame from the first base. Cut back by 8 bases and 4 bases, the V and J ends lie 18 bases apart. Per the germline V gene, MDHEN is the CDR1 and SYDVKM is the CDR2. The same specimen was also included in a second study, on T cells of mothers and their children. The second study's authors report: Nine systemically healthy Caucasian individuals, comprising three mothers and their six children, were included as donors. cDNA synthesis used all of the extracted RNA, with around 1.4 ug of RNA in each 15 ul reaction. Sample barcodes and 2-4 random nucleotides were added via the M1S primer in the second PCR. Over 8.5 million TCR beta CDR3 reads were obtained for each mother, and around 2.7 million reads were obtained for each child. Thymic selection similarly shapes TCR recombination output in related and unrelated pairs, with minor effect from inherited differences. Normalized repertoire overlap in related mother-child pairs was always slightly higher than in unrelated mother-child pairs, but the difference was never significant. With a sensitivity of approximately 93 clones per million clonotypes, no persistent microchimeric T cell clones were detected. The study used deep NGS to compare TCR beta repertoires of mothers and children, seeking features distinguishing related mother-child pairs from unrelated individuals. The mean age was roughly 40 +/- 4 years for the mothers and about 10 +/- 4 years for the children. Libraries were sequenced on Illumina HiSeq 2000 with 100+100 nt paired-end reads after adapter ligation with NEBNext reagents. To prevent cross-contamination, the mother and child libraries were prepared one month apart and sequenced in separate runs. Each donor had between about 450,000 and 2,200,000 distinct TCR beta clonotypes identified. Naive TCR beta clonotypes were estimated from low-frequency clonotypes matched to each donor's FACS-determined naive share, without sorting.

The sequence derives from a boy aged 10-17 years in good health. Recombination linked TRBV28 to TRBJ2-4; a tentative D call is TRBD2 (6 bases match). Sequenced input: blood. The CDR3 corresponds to CASDGPGLAKNIQYF. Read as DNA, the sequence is TGTGCCAGCGACGGGCCGGGACTCGCGAAAAACATTCAGTACTTC.